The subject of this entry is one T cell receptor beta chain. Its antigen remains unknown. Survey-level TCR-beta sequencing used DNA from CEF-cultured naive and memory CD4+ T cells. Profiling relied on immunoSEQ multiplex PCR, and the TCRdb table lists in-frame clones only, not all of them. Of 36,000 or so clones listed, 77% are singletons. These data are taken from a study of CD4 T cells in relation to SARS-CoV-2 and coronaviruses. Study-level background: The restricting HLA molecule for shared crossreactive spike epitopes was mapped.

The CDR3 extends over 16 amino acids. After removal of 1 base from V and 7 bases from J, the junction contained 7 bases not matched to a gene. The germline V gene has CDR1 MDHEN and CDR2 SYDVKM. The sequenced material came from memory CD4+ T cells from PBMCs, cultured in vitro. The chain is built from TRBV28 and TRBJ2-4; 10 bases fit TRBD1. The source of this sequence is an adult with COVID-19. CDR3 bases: TGTGCCAGCAGTTTATATTTAGACAGGGGGCGTAACATTCAGTACTTC. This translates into CASSLYLDRGRNIQYF.